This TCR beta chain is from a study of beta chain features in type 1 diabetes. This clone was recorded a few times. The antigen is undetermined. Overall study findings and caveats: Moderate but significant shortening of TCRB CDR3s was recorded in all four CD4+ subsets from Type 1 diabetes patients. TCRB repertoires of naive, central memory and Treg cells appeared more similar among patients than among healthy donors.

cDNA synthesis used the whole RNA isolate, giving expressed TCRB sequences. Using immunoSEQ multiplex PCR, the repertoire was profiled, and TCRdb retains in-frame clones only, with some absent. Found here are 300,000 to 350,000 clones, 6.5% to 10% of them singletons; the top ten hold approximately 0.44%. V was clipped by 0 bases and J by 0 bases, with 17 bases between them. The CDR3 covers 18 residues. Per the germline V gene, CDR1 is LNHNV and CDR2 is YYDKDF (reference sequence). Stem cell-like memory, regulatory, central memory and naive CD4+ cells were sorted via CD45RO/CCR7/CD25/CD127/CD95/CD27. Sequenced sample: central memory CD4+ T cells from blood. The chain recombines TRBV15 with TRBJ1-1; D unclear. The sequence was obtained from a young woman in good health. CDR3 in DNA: TGTGCCACCAGCAGAGATCGTGTGGGGAGGGTTTTGAACACTGAAGCTTTCTTT. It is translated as CATSRDRVGRVLNTEAFF.